This is a list of T cell receptor beta chains from one sample in a study of blood T cells in healthy people across ages. One entry per CDR3 protein, called by TCRdb with MiXCR from the 5' RACE reads. The table records about 1.7 million distinct CDR3 sequences, 25% to 30% of them present only once. The sequenced sample was blood. The receptors stem from a woman aged 25 to 45 in good health. The CDR3 runs from the conserved cysteine through the conserved F or W. Each record gives: D gene, V gene, J gene, clone size, CDR3 DNA, CDR3 protein. The D gene is left open where the match is weak. Part of the rows lack a size; the others show once, few, many or a class for expanded clones.

TRBD1,TRBV9,TRBJ2-3,NA,TGTGCCAGCAGCTGGGACAGGGACCTTACTACGCAGTATTTT,CASSWDRDLTTQYF
NA,TRBV20-1,TRBJ2-3,NA,TGCAGTGCTAGGGCCCGTGAGATGGGAGTCGGCGATACGCAGTATTTT,CSARAREMGVGDTQYF
NA,TRBV27,TRBJ1-2,many,TGTGCCAGCAGTTTAGTGGGGGCGCAGAACTATGGCTACACCTTC,CASSLVGAQNYGYTF
NA,TRBV21-1,TRBJ1-5,NA,TGTGCCAGCAGCAAACCTCCGGGGCCAAGTAGCAGGCCCCAGCATTTT,CASSKPPGPSSRPQHF
NA,TRBV27,TRBJ2-7,few,TGTGCCAGCAGTGTCAGCTCTTATGTTTACGAGCAGTACTTC,CASSVSSYVYEQYF
TRBD1,TRBV10-2,TRBJ1-5,NA,TGCGCCAGCAGTGAGTCGACTCGGACAGGTCTTAGCAATCAGCCCCAGCATTTT,CASSESTRTGLSNQPQHF
NA,TRBV20-1,TRBJ2-5,few,TGCAGTGCTAGCGACGGGCCCGGGCTCCAAGAGGCCCAGTACTTC,CSASDGPGLQEAQYF
NA,TRBV10-3,TRBJ2-7,NA,TGTGCCATCTCCCTCTCGAGCTCCTACGAGCAGTACTTC,CAISLSSSYEQYF
TRBD1,TRBV2,TRBJ1-1,NA,TGTGCCAGCAGTTTTCCCCTCACAGGGGCGAACACTGAAGCTTTCTTT,CASSFPLTGANTEAFF
TRBD2,TRBV12-5,TRBJ2-3,many,TGTGCTAGTGGTTCCCCCCGTTTTAGCGGGAGTGTGGATACGCAGTATTTT,CASGSPRFSGSVDTQYF
NA,TRBV27,TRBJ1-1,NA,TGTGCCAGCAGTTTTTTAGGGGTTGGCACTGAAGCTTTCTTT,CASSFLGVGTEAFF
NA,TRBV6-2/TRBV6-3,TRBJ1-2,few,TGTGCCAGCAGCCCAACAGGGTTGGTAACAGGCGGCTACACCTTC,CASSPTGLVTGGYTF
NA,TRBV27,TRBJ2-1,many,TGTGCCAGCAGGTTGGGGACACTTGGGCCGGGTGAGCAGTTCTTC,CASRLGTLGPGEQFF
NA,TRBV29-1,TRBJ2-7,many,TGCAGCGTTGGAGGGGATCTCCGCGAGCAGTACTTC,CSVGGDLREQYF
NA,TRBV7-3,TRBJ2-2,NA,TGTGCCAGCAGCTTAACAGGGCAGGCGAACACCGGGGAGCTGTTTTTT,CASSLTGQANTGELFF
TRBD2,TRBV7-3,TRBJ2-5,few,TGTGCCAGCAGCTTTCGGGGGACTAGCCAAGAGACCCAGTACTTC,CASSFRGTSQETQYF
TRBD1,TRBV9,TRBJ2-7,NA,TGTGCCAGCAGCGGACAGGGTTGCGAGCAGTACTTC,CASSGQGCEQYF
TRBD2,TRBV20-1,TRBJ2-1,NA,TGCAGTGCTAGAACACCTAGCGGGGTGGGGAATGAGCAGTTCTTC,CSARTPSGVGNEQFF
NA,TRBV4-1,TRBJ2-2,NA,TGCGCCAGCAGCCGAAAACCGGGGGAGGAGCCCGGGGAGCTGTTTTTT,CASSRKPGEEPGELFF
NA,TRBV28,TRBJ1-2,many,TGTGCCAGCACCGGCTATGGGGGCTACACCTTC,CASTGYGGYTF
TRBD1,TRBV6-5,TRBJ2-7,many,TGTGCCAGCGGCCGGGACAGGGGTGACGAGCAGTACTTC,CASGRDRGDEQYF
TRBD1,TRBV4-1,TRBJ1-2,NA,TGCGCCAGCAGCCAAGAATCCAGGGGGCTGGGCTACACCTTC,CASSQESRGLGYTF
TRBD2,TRBV5-1,TRBJ2-7,few,TGCGCCAGCAGCCCGAAGGTTGCAGGACTAGCGGGGACGGCGGGGCACGAGCAGTACTTC,CASSPKVAGLAGTAGHEQYF
NA,TRBV13,TRBJ2-1,many,TGTGCCAGCAGCTTAGGGTCCCATAAGAATAACAATGAGCAGTTCTTC,CASSLGSHKNNNEQFF
NA,TRBV4-2,TRBJ2-7,NA,TGTGCCAGCAGTCAATTGATACTCCGACAGGACGGCTACGAGCAGTACTTC,CASSQLILRQDGYEQYF
NA,TRBV3-1,TRBJ2-1,few,TGTGCCAGCAGCCAAGTTCCGAAGGCCTACAATGAGCAGTTCTTC,CASSQVPKAYNEQFF
NA,TRBV15,TRBJ2-6,few,TGTGCCACCAGCTTATCGAGCTCTGGGGCCAACGTCCTGACTTTC,CATSLSSSGANVLTF
TRBD2,TRBV5-1,TRBJ2-5,NA,TGCGCCAGCGGTCAAGCGGGGGGGGAGACCCAGTACTTC,CASGQAGGETQYF
NA,TRBV5-1,TRBJ2-1,NA,TGCGCCAGCAGCTTGGCGAACAAGAACAATGAGCAGTTCTTC,CASSLANKNNEQFF
NA,TRBV20-1,TRBJ2-7,many,TGCAGTGCTCATGGGGTAAGGAGCTCCTACGAGCAGTACTTC,CSAHGVRSSYEQYF
NA,TRBV29-1,TRBJ1-2,few,TGCAGCGTTGCATCCGGGACTGACTATGGCTACACCTTC,CSVASGTDYGYTF
NA,TRBV5-6,TRBJ2-7,once,TGTGCCAGCAGCCCTGTCGACCGAACCTACGAGCAGTACTTC,CASSPVDRTYEQYF
NA,TRBV27,TRBJ2-1,many,TGTGCCAGCAGTTTATCGGGCCCTCACAATGAGCAGTTCTTC,CASSLSGPHNEQFF
TRBD2,TRBV19,TRBJ2-5,NA,TGTGCCAGTAGTATAAGTAGCGGGGGGGCCAGAGAGACCCAGTACTTC,CASSISSGGARETQYF
NA,TRBV20-1,TRBJ2-7,few,TGCAGTGCAACCTCCGGGTTCACCTACGAGCAGTACTTC,CSATSGFTYEQYF
NA,TRBV28,TRBJ1-2,NA,TGTGCCAGCAGTCCCAGGGTGGATGGCTACACCTTC,CASSPRVDGYTF
TRBD2,TRBV7-2,TRBJ2-5,few,TGTGCCAGCAGCTTACCGACTAGCGGGGCAGAGACCCAGTACTTC,CASSLPTSGAETQYF
NA,TRBV28,TRBJ1-6,NA,TGTGCCAGCAGCCTCCTGGGCAGCAATTCACCCCTCCACTTT,CASSLLGSNSPLHF
TRBD1,TRBV5-1,TRBJ1-1,few,TGTGCCAGCTCACCCTCGGGACAGATGAACACTGAAGCTTTCTTT,CASSPSGQMNTEAFF
TRBD2,TRBV20-1,TRBJ2-5,NA,TGCAGTGCTAGAGCTAGCGGGATGGGAGGAGAGACCCAGTACTTC,CSARASGMGGETQYF
NA,TRBV6-2/TRBV6-3,TRBJ2-1,few,TGTGCCAGCAGCCACGGTCATGAGCAGTTCTTC,CASSHGHEQFF
NA,TRBV7-9,TRBJ2-5,NA,TGTGCCAGCAGCTTATCGGTTTCCGGGGCAGAGACCCAGTACTTC,CASSLSVSGAETQYF
NA,TRBV11-2,TRBJ2-6,few,TGTGCCAGCGCTAACAGGGTCGATCGATCGGGGGCCAACGTCCTGACTTTC,CASANRVDRSGANVLTF
NA,TRBV14,TRBJ2-7,NA,TGTGCCAGCAGCCAAGACGGGGGATTCTACGAGCAGTACTTC,CASSQDGGFYEQYF
NA,TRBV20-1,TRBJ2-5,few,TGCAGTGCTTCCCCGCCAGGGCAACAAGAGACCCAGTACTTC,CSASPPGQQETQYF
TRBD2,TRBV12-5,TRBJ2-3,NA,TGTGCTAGTGGCTCTCTTTTCGGGACAGGAGAACTTAGCGGGGGGGCACCCGAGGATACGCAGTATTTT,CASGSLFGTGELSGGAPEDTQYF
TRBD1,TRBV7-2,TRBJ1-6,many,TGTGCCAGCAGGGACAGGGTGCGGAATTCACCCCTCCACTTT,CASRDRVRNSPLHF
NA,TRBV12-5,TRBJ1-6,many,TGTGCTAGTGGTTTCGCAGGGCCCTCACCCCTCCACTTT,CASGFAGPSPLHF
TRBD2,TRBV12-3/TRBV12-4,TRBJ2-5,once,TGTGCCAGCAGTTTTGGGGTAGCGGGGGGACAAGAGACCCAGTACTTC,CASSFGVAGGQETQYF
NA,TRBV5-1,TRBJ1-2,few,TGCGCCAGCAGAAAGGACACAACACAACAGCCGCACTATGGCTACACCTTC,CASRKDTTQQPHYGYTF
NA,TRBV29-1,TRBJ1-4,many,TGCAGCGGATACCGACGCTCCGGGGAAAAACTGTTTTTT,CSGYRRSGEKLFF
TRBD2,TRBV5-1,TRBJ2-1,few,TGCGCCAGCAGCCGGACCAGGACTAGTCCAATTGAGCAGTTCTTC,CASSRTRTSPIEQFF
TRBD2,TRBV7-9,TRBJ2-7,NA,TGTGCCAGCAGCGGGATAGCGGGAGGGCCAAATGAGCAGTACTTC,CASSGIAGGPNEQYF
TRBD2,TRBV7-9,TRBJ2-5,many,TGTGCCAGCAGCTTTAGCGGGAGTTCAGGAGAGACCCAGTACTTC,CASSFSGSSGETQYF
TRBD2,TRBV7-2,TRBJ2-1,NA,TGTGCCAGCAGCTTAGGGGCCAGCGGGAGGGCCCACAATGAGCAGTTCTTC,CASSLGASGRAHNEQFF